This T cell receptor beta chain was found in a study of blood T cells in healthy people across ages. Ten or more counts support this clonotype. It was with a sample-barcoded 5' primer and a J-beta primer mix that a second PCR of about 6 to 12 cycles was run. TCRdb used MiXCR to reprocess the 5' RACE reads, holding one entry per CDR3 protein. The sample lists approximately 810,000 distinct CDR3 sequences; around 26% were seen once. Germline CDR1 reads SGHTA; CDR2 reads FQGNSA. The CDR3 extends over 12 amino acids. V was cut by 5 bases and J by 4 bases, with 6 bases left in between. The sample consisted of blood. The clonotype comes from a woman aged 80 or older in good health. The rearrangement links TRBV7-2 to TRBJ2-1; D remains unclear. CDR3 loop: CASSHRYNEQFF. CDR3 bases: TGTGCCAGCAGCCATCGGTACAATGAGCAGTTCTTC. Complete variable domain (other parts from reference TRBV7-2 and TRBJ2-1): GAGVSQSPSNKVTEKGKDVELRCDPISGHTALYWYRQSLGQGLEFLIYFQGNSAPDKSGLPSDRFSAERTGGSVSTLTIQRTQQEDSAVYLCASSHRYNEQFFGPGTRLTVL.